The clone carrying this T cell receptor (beta chain) was observed at least ten times. TCRdb fed the multiplex PCR reads into MiXCR, producing one record per CDR3 protein. Here the sample spans about 100,000 distinct CDR3 sequences, around 21% being singletons. This sample stems from a study of breast tumors, draining lymph nodes, adjacent tissues. The V gene's germline CDR1 is SGDLS and CDR2 YYNGEE. This CDR3 comprises 15 residues. V was cut by 8 bases and J by 8 bases, with 20 bases left in between. Axillary draining lymph nodes of breast cancer patients supplied the node samples. The sequenced sample was axillary lymph node tissue. The TCR was taken from a female donor with breast cancer. Some clones in this sample may be carry-over from other donors' samples. The chain combines TRBV9 with TRBJ1-6; perhaps TRBD1 as D (6 bases). Here the CDR3 reads CASSGSGRGYSPLHF. CDR3 DNA sequence: TGTGCCAGTTCCGGGTCAGGAAGGGGGTATTCACCCCTCCACTTT.